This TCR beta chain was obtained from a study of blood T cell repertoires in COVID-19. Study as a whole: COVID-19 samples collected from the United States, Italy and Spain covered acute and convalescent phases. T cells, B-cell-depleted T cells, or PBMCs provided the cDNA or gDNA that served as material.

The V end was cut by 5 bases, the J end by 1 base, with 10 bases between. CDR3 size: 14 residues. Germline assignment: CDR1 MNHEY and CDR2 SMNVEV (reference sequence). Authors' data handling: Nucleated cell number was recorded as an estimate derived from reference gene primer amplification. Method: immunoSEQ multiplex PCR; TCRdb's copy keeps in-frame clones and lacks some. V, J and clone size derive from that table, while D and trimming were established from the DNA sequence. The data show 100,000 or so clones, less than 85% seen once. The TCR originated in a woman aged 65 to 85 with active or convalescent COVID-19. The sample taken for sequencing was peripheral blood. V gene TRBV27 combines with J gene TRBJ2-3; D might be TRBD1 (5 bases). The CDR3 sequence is CASSAQGGTDTQYF. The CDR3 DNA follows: TGTGCCAGCAGTGCACAAGGGGGCACAGATACGCAGTATTTT.